The 17 T cell receptor beta chains given below trace back to one sample, sequenced in a study of T cells in Graves' hyperthyroidism and ophthalmopathy (dated by TCRdb to between 2019 and 2020). The library came from multiplex PCR. The sample was run on an Illumina HiSeq 2000. The TCR beta CDR3 regions were amplified from RNA transcripts. A first-round RT-PCR of the TCR CDR3 used the HTBI primer set with the Qiagen OneStep RT-PCR kit. TCRdb itself trimmed the public reads at Q25 with fastp, ran MiXCR and retained productive beta chains. Every entry covers one CDR3 protein and lists the most common genes and DNA from its rows. Across this sample there are 500,000 to 650,000 distinct CDR3 sequences, with about 15% seen only once. The ten largest clones capture approximately 12% of the sample. The sample consisted of blood. The origin of the receptors is a woman aged 45-65 years with Graves' ophthalmopathy.

J is TRBJ2-2 and V is TRBV6-2 or TRBV6-3; 9 bases fit TRBD2. With V trimmed by 6 bases and J by 9 bases, 8 bases remained unmatched. CDR3 length equals 14 residues. Germline V gives CDR1 MNHEY, CDR2 SVGEGT. CDR3 bases: TGTGCCAGCAGGTCTAGCGGGAATCGGAGGGAGCTGTTTTTT. Protein: CASRSSGNRRELFF.

In its sample, this clonotype was seen many times. This chain joins TRBV6-5 and TRBJ2-2; possibly TRBD1 for D (6 bases). This CDR3 region has 15 residues. Deletions cut 2 bases from V and 4 bases from J, with 11 bases between. Looked up from germline, CDR1 is MNHEY and CDR2 is SVGAGI. CDR3 bases: TGTGCCAGCAGTTACGGGACAAGGCCCACCGGGGAGCTGTTTTTT. Protein sequence: CASSYGTRPTGELFF.

This clonotype was counted at least ten times. This chain links TRBV3-1 with TRBJ1-1, with D uncertain. Germline V CDR1 and CDR2: LGHDT, YNNKEL (reference sequence). The CDR3 has 13 residues. V gave up 0 bases and J gave up 1 base, with 3 bases separating them. The CDR3 spells CASSQEANTEAFF. DNA for the CDR3: TGTGCCAGCAGCCAAGAAGCGAACACTGAAGCTTTCTTT.

CDR3 region: CASSDRGLGSEQYF. Written as DNA, the CDR3 is TGTGCCAGCAGTGACAGGGGACTCGGCAGCGAGCAGTACTTC. This chain joins TRBV27 and TRBJ2-7, with 8 bases matching TRBD1. The V and J ends lost 5 bases and 6 bases, in that order; junction bases with no gene match: 9. The germline V gene has CDR1 MNHEY and CDR2 SMNVEV (reference sequence). The CDR3 contains 14 residues.

The V gene is TRBV27, the J gene TRBJ1-5; D call uncertain. The CDR3 extends over 14 amino acids. Trimming cost V 11 bases and J 0 bases, with 14 bases left between them. Germline V gene sequence: CDR1 MNHEY, CDR2 SMNVEV (reference sequence). This CDR3 reads CASSAAYSNQPQHF. CDR3 bases: TGTGCCTCCTCGGCAGCCTATAGCAATCAGCCCCAGCATTTT.

This clonotype was seen a handful of times. The V call is TRBV6-1, the J call TRBJ2-7, with TRBD1 as a possible D gene (5 bases). The CDR3 contains 15 residues. The V gene lost 6 bases and the J gene lost 0 bases, with 15 bases spanning the gap. Germline V gene sequence: CDR1 MNHNS, CDR2 SASEGT. CDR3: CASSPLTVISYEQYF. CDR3 nucleotide sequence: TGTGCCAGCAGCCCTCTGACAGTAATCTCCTACGAGCAGTACTTC.

Details on this clonotype: One base away lies a much larger clone, so this may be a sequencing read error. The missing conserved phenylalanine or tryptophan at the end of this CDR3 makes a read error likely. The chain carries TRBV27 and TRBJ1-5; D perhaps matches TRBD1 (6 bases). The germline V and J ends were trimmed by 5 bases and 4 bases, with 15 bases remaining between them. The germline CDR1 and CDR2 sequences are MNHEY and SMNVEV (reference sequence). The CDR3 is 15 amino acids. CDR3 sequence reads: CASSTGTLLNQPQHL. In DNA, the CDR3 is TGTGCCAGCAGTACAGGGACGCTCCTAAATCAGCCCCAGCATCTT.

This clonotype was seen many times. The V and J genes are TRBV6-6 and TRBJ2-1; weak D call: TRBD2 (6 bases). Deletions cut 0 bases from V and 3 bases from J, with 12 bases between. CDR3 length: 16 amino acids. Per germline, CDR1 MNHNY and CDR2 SVGAGI (reference sequence). The CDR3 nucleotides read TGTGCCAGCAGTTACTCGGCGGGATACCGCTACAATGAGCAGTTCTTC. It translates to CASSYSAGYRYNEQFF.

The sample holds many counts of this clonotype. V gene TRBV20-1 combines with J gene TRBJ1-4; tentatively, D is TRBD1 (5 bases). V was trimmed by 2 bases and J by 3 bases, leaving 13 bases between them. There are 15 residues in the CDR3. CDR1 and CDR2 (germline): DFQATT, SNEGSKA (reference sequence). CDR3 amino acids: CSARSPTVSNEKLFF. CDR3 in DNA: TGCAGTGCTAGATCCCCGACAGTATCTAATGAAAAACTGTTTTTT.

This clonotype was seen at least ten times. The chain employs TRBV10-3 and TRBJ2-1, with D tentatively TRBD1 (5 bases). Trimming took off 4 bases at V and 7 bases at J, with 17 bases between the two ends. The CDR3 covers 15 residues. Germline loops: CDR1 ENHRY, CDR2 SYGVKD. CDR3 sequence (DNA): TGTGCCATCAGTGTAGGGGCCGGACGTCGGAATGAGCAGTTCTTC. Residues: CAISVGAGRRNEQFF.

This clonotype was observed at least ten times. The chain carries TRBV7-6 and TRBJ1-3; weak D call: TRBD1 (6 bases). Germline V gene data show CDR1 as SGHVS and CDR2 as FNYEAQ. This CDR3 is built from 18 residues. V lost 0 bases and J lost 0, with 15 bases in between. DNA of the CDR3: TGTGCCAGCAGCTTAGCGGTTCGACAGGCCCTCTCTGGAAACACCATATATTTT. Amino acid sequence: CASSLAVRQALSGNTIYF.

The chain uses TRBV4-3 and TRBJ1-3; the D gene is possibly TRBD1 (5 bases). V dropped 4 bases and J dropped 2 bases, with 12 bases sitting between them. From germline, CDR1 is LGHNA and CDR2 YSLEER. The CDR3 loop spans 15 amino acids. The CDR3 loop is CASSPGGGAGNTIYF. The CDR3 coding sequence is TGCGCCAGCAGCCCTGGGGGGGGAGCTGGAAACACCATATATTTT.

This clonotype occurred a few times. The chain recombines TRBV2 with TRBJ2-3, with TRBD2 matching over 9 bases. Germline V CDR1 and CDR2: SNHLY, FYNNEI. The CDR3 spans 16 residues. Trimming cost V 4 bases and J 1 base; bases outside gene matches: 6. CDR3 coding DNA: TGTGCCAGCAGTGCTCTAGCGGGACGGGGCACAGATACGCAGTATTTT. Residues: CASSALAGRGTDTQYF.

A word on this clonotype: A read error may explain this, as a much larger clone is one base away. In this CDR3 the conserved last residue, phenylalanine or tryptophan, is missing, so a read error is likely. The chain links TRBV27 to TRBJ1-1; D is possibly TRBD1 (6 bases). CDR1 MNHEY and CDR2 SMNVEV come from the germline V gene (reference sequence). Trimming cost V 6 bases and J 5 bases, with 19 bases left between them. The CDR3 spans 15 residues. CDR3 residues: CASSRWGGQSTEAFL. CDR3 nucleotide sequence: TGTGCCAGCAGCCGATGGGGGGGGCAAAGTACTGAAGCTTTCCTT.

This clonotype was observed many times. The V and J genes are TRBV12-3 or TRBV12-4 and TRBJ2-5; D possibly corresponds to TRBD1 (6 bases). The ends were cut back, 3 bases at V and 2 bases at J, with 10 bases in the middle. CDR3 length: 14 residues. CDR3 sequence reads: CASSFLRGQETQYF. CDR3 nucleotides: TGTGCCAGCAGTTTCTTAAGGGGGCAAGAGACCCAGTACTTC.

CDR3 DNA sequence: TGTGCCAGCACACCTACGGGGGGCGAGTCGAGAACCGGGGAGCTGTTTTTT. Encoded protein: CASTPTGGESRTGELFF. This chain joins TRBV28 and TRBJ2-2; weak D call: TRBD2 (7 bases). CDR3 length: 17 residues. Looked up from germline, CDR1 is MDHEN and CDR2 is SYDVKM. V lost 7 bases to trimming and J lost 5 bases, with 23 bases between them. The full variable domain, completed using reference TRBV28 and TRBJ2-2, is DVKVTQSSRYLVKRTGEKVFLECVQDMDHENMFWYRQDPGLGLRLIYFSYDVKMKEKGDIPEGYSVSREKKERFSLILESASTNQTSMYLCASTPTGGESRTGELFFGEGSRLTVL.

The rearrangement joins TRBV25-1 to TRBJ1-4, with D unresolved. Deletions cut 3 bases from V and 7 bases from J, with 12 bases between. The CDR3 is 14 residues long. Germline lookup yields CDR1 MGHDK and CDR2 SYGVNS. The CDR3 reads CASSDSGGSEKLFF. CDR3 nucleotides: TGTGCCAGCAGTGATAGCGGAGGGAGTGAAAAACTGTTTTTT. Full variable domain (remainder filled in from reference TRBV25-1 and TRBJ1-4): EADIYQTPRYLVIGTGKKITLECSQTMGHDKMYWYQQDPGMELHLIHYSYGVNSTEKGDLSSESTVSRIRTEHFPLTLESARPSHTSQYLCASSDSGGSEKLFFGSGTQLSVL.